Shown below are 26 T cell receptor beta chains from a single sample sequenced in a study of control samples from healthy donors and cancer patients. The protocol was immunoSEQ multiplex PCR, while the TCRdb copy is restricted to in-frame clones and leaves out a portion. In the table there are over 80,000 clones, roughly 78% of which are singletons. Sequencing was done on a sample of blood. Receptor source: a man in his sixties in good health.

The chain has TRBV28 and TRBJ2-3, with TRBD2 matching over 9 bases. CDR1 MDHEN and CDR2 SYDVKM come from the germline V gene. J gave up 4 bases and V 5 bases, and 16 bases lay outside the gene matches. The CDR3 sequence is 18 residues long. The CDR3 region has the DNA TGTGCCAGCAGTCGCGGGAGGGCCTTTCGACAATCGTCAGATACGCAGTATTTT. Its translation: CASSRGRAFRQSSDTQYF.

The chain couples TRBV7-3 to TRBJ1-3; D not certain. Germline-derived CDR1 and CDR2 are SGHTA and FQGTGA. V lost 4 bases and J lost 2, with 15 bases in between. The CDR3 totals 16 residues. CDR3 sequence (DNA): TGTGCCAGCAGCTCCGGCCCCCCAAGTACTGGAAACACCATATATTTT. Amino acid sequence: CASSSGPPSTGNTIYF.

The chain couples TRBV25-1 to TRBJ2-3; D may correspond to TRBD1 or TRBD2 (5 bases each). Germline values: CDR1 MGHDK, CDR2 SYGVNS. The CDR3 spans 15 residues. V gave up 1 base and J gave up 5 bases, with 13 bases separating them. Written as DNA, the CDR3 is TGTGCCAGCAGTGAATCTTTGGGGGTTGGAGATACGCAGTATTTT. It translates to CASSESLGVGDTQYF. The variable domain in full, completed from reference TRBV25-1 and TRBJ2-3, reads EADIYQTPRYLVIGTGKKITLECSQTMGHDKMYWYQQDPGMELHLIHYSYGVNSTEKGDLSSESTVSRIRTEHFPLTLESARPSHTSQYLCASSESLGVGDTQYFGPGTRLTVL.

This CDR3 reads CASSISGAGKNIQYF. In nucleotides, the CDR3 is TGTGCCAGTAGTATTAGCGGGGCAGGCAAAAACATTCAGTACTTC. The V call is TRBV19, the J call TRBJ2-4; 8 nucleotides align to TRBD2. V lost 3 bases, J lost 3 bases, and 4 bases stayed unmatched. This CDR3 comprises 15 residues. Germline V gene lookup returns CDR1 LNHDA and CDR2 SQIVND (reference sequence).

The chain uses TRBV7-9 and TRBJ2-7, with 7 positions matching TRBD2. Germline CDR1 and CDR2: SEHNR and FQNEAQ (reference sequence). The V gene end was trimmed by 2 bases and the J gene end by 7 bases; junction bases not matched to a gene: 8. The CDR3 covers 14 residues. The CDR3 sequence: CASSLTSAFSEQYF. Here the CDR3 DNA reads TGTGCCAGCAGCTTAACTAGCGCGTTCTCTGAGCAGTACTTC.

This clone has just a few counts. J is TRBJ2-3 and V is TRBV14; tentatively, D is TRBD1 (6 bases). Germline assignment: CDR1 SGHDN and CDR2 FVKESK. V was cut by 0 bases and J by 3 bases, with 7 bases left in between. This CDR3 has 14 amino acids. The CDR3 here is CASSQEGGTDTQYF. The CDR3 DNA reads TGTGCCAGCAGCCAAGAAGGGGGAACAGATACGCAGTATTTT.

The CDR3 loop reads CASLDRSWETQYF. The CDR3 DNA follows: TGTGCCAGCCTTGACAGATCCTGGGAGACCCAGTACTTC. The chain couples TRBV2 to TRBJ2-5; D is possibly TRBD1 (5 bases). This CDR3 has 13 amino acids. V dropped 8 bases and J dropped 5 bases, with 15 bases sitting between them. CDR1 is SNHLY and CDR2 is FYNNEI in the germline V gene.

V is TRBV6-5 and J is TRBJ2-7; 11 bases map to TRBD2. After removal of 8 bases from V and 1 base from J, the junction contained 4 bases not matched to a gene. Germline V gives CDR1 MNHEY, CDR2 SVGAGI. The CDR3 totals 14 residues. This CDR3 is CASLRLAGSYEQYF. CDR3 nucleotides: TGTGCCAGCCTAAGACTAGCGGGATCCTACGAGCAGTACTTC.

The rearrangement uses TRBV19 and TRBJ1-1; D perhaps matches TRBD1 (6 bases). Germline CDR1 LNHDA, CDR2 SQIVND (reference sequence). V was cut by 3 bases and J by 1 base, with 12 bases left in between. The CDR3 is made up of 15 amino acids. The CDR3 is CASSIPGTQNTEAFF. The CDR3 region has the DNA TGTGCCAGTAGTATCCCCGGGACACAGAACACTGAAGCTTTCTTT.

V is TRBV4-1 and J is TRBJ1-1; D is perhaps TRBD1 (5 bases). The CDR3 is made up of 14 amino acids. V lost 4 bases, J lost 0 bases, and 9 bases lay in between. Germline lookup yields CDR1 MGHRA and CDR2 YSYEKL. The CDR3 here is CASSPGTLNTEAFF. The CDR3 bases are TGCGCCAGCAGCCCAGGGACCCTGAACACTGAAGCTTTCTTT.

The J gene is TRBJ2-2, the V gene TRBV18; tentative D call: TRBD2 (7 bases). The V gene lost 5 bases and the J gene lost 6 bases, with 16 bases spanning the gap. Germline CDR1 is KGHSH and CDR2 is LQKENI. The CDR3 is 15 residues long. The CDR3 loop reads CASSGSGTSAGELFF. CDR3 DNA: TGTGCCAGCTCAGGAAGCGGGACATCTGCCGGGGAGCTGTTTTTT. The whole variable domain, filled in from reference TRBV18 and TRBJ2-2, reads NAGVMQNPRHLVRRRGQEARLRCSPMKGHSHVYWYRQLPEEGLKFMVYLQKENIIDESGMPKERFSAEFPKEGPSILRIQQVVRGDSAAYFCASSGSGTSAGELFFGEGSRLTVL.

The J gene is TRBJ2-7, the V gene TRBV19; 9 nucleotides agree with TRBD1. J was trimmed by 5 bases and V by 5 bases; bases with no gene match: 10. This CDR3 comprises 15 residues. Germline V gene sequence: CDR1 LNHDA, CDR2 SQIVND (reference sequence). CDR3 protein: CASSAGTGSVHEQYF. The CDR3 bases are TGTGCCAGTAGTGCCGGGACAGGGAGCGTCCACGAGCAGTACTTC. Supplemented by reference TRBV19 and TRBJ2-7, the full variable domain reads DGGITQSPKYLFRKEGQNVTLSCEQNLNHDAMYWYRQDPGQGLRLIYYSQIVNDFQKGDIAEGYSVSREKKESFPLTVTSAQKNPTAFYLCASSAGTGSVHEQYFGPGTRLTVT.

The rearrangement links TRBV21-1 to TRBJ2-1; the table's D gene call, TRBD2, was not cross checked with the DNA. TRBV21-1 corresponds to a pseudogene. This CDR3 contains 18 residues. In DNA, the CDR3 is TGTGCCAGCAGCAAAGGAAGAACGCGGCGGGAGGGCTTAGATGAGCAGTTCTTC. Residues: CASSKGRTRREGLDEQFF.

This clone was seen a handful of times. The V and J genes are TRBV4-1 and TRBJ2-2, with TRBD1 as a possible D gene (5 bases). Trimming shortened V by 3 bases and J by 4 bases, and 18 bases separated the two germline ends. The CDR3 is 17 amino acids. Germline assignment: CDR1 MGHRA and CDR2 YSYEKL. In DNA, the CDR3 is TGCGCCAGCAGCCACGACGGACAAGGGTCGGGCACCGGGGAGCTGTTTTTT. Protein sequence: CASSHDGQGSGTGELFF.

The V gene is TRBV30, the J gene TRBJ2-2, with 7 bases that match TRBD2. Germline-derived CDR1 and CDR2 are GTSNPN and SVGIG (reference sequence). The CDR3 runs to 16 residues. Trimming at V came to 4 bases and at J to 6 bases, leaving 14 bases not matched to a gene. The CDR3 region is CAWTRGGRGVAGELFF. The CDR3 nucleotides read TGTGCCTGGACGAGGGGCGGGAGAGGGGTAGCCGGGGAGCTGTTTTTT.

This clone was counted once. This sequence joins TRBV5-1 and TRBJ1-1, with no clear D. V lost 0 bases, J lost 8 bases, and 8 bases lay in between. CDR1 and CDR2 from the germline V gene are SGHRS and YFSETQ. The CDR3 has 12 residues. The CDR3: CASSLGMREAFF. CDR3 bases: TGCGCCAGCAGCTTGGGGATGAGGGAAGCTTTCTTT.

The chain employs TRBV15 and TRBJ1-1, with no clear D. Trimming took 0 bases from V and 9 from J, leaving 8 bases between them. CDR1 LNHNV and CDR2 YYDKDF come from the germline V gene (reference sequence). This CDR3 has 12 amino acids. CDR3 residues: CATSREIQQAFF. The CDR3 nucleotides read TGTGCCACCAGCAGAGAAATACAGCAAGCTTTCTTT. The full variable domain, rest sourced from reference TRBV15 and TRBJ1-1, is DAMVIQNPRYQVTQFGKPVTLSCSQTLNHNVMYWYQQKSSQAPKLLFHYYDKDFNNEADTPDNFQSRRPNTSFCFLDIRSPGLGDTAMYLCATSREIQQAFFGQGTRLTVV.

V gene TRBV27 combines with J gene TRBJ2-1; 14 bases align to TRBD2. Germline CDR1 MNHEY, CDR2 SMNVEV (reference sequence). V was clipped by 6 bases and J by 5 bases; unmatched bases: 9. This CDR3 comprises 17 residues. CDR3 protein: CASRDLGLAGENNEQFF. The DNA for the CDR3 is TGTGCCAGCAGGGATCTGGGACTAGCGGGAGAAAACAATGAGCAGTTCTTC.

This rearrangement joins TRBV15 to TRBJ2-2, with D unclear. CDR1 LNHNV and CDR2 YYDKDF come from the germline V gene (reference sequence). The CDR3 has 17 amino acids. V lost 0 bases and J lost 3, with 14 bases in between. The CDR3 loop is CATSREIRVEYTGELFF. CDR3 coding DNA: TGTGCCACCAGCAGAGAGATCCGGGTTGAGTACACCGGGGAGCTGTTTTTT.

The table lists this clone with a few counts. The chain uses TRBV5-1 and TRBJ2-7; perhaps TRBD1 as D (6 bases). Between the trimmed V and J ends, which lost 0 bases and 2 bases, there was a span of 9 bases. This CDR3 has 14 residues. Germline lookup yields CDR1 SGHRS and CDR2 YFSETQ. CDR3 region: CASSLEDSAYEQYF. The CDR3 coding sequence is TGCGCCAGCAGCTTGGAGGACAGCGCCTACGAGCAGTACTTC.

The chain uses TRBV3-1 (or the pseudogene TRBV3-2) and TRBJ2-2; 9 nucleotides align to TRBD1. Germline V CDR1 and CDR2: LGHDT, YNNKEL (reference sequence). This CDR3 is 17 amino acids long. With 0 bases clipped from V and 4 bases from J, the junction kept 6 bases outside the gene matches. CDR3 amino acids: CASSQDPGQGPTGELFF. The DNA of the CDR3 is TGTGCCAGCAGCCAAGATCCGGGACAGGGCCCCACCGGGGAGCTGTTTTTT.

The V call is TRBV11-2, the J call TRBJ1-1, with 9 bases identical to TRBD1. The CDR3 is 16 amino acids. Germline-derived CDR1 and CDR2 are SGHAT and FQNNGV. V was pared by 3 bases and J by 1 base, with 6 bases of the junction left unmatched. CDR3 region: CASSFGQGPPNTEAFF. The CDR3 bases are TGTGCCAGCAGCTTTGGACAGGGGCCCCCGAACACTGAAGCTTTCTTT.

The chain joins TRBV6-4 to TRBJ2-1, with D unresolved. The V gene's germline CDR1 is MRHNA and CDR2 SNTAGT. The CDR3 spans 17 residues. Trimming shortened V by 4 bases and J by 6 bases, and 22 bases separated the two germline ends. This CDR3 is CASSAVPFRISSNEQFF. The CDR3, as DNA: TGTGCCAGCAGTGCCGTTCCCTTCCGTATAAGCAGCAATGAGCAGTTCTTC.

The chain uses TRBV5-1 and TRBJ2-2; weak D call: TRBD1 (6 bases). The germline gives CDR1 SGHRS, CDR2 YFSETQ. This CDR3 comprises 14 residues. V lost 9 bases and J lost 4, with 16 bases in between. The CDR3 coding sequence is TGCGCCAACTCAATGGACAGCGGCACCGGGGAGCTGTTTTTT. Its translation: CANSMDSGTGELFF.

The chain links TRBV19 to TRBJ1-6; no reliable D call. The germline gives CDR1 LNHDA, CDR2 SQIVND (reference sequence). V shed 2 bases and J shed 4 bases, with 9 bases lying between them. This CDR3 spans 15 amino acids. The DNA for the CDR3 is TGTGCCAGTAGTATAATTGGCACTTATAATTCACCCCTCCACTTT. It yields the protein CASSIIGTYNSPLHF.

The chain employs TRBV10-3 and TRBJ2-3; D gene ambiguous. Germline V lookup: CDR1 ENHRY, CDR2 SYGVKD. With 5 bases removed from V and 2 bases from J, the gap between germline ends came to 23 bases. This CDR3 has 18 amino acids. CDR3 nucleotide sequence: TGTGCCATCAGTCTAATAAAGCTGGGCAGGCCGACCACAGATACGCAGTATTTT. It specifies CAISLIKLGRPTTDTQYF.